This entry lists 15 T cell receptor beta chains sequenced from one sample in a study of T cells in localized non-small cell lung cancer. The table came from immunoSEQ multiplex PCR; TCRdb's copy has only in-frame clones and leaves some out. Of 20,000 to 25,000 clones listed, approximately 88% are singletons. Sequencing used peripheral blood, obtained before any cancer treatment. Receptors were obtained from a man between 40 and 70 years old with stage I squamous cell lung carcinoma.

This chain joins TRBV19 and TRBJ2-3; 11 nucleotides match TRBD1. V shed 2 bases and J 5 bases; nucleotides not matched to a gene: 9. In germline, CDR1 is LNHDA, CDR2 SQIVND (reference sequence). The CDR3 length is 17 residues. In nucleotides, the CDR3 is TGTGCCAGTAGTATATGGACAGGGGGCTATTCTGGAGATACGCAGTATTTT. It encodes CASSIWTGGYSGDTQYF.

This chain links TRBV20-1 with TRBJ1-1; D remains unclear. Germline assignment: CDR1 DFQATT and CDR2 SNEGSKA (reference sequence). The CDR3 is made up of 11 amino acids. V was trimmed by 3 bases and J by 11 bases, leaving 13 bases between them. The CDR3 sequence: CSASHIRMAFF. The DNA of the CDR3 is TGCAGTGCTAGCCACATCCGGATGGCTTTCTTT.

This clone was recorded once. V gene TRBV9 combines with J gene TRBJ1-2; the D is unclear. The CDR3 has 13 amino acids. CDR1 SGDLS and CDR2 YYNGEE come from the germline V gene. Trimming removed 0 bases at V and 8 bases at J, with 11 bases between. CDR3 sequence: CASSVDPSLGYTF. The CDR3 nucleotides are TGTGCCAGCAGCGTAGACCCTTCCCTCGGCTACACCTTC.

The CDR3: CASSTQGDTEAFF. CDR3 coding DNA: TGTGCCAGCAGCACCCAGGGGGACACTGAAGCTTTCTTT. V usage is TRBV7-2 and J usage is TRBJ1-1; TRBD1 agrees at 7 bases. V lost 5 bases and J lost 3; bases outside the gene matches: 3. The germline gives CDR1 SGHTA, CDR2 FQGNSA. The CDR3 runs to 13 residues.

The chain recombines TRBV2 with TRBJ1-1; D is possibly TRBD1 (5 bases). V was pared by 8 bases and J by 6 bases, with 10 bases between. Germline loops: CDR1 SNHLY, CDR2 FYNNEI. CDR3 length: 11 amino acids. This CDR3 reads CASRRDPEAFF. Here the CDR3 DNA reads TGTGCCAGCCGCAGGGACCCTGAAGCTTTCTTT.

The CDR3, as DNA: TGTGCCAGTAGTATACCAGGGAGCTATGGCTACACCTTC. The encoded protein is CASSIPGSYGYTF. This chain links TRBV19 with TRBJ1-2; D perhaps matches TRBD1 (5 bases). Per the germline V gene, CDR1 is LNHDA and CDR2 is SQIVND (reference sequence). The CDR3 consists of 13 residues. The V end was cut by 2 bases, the J end by 4 bases, with 8 bases between. Full variable domain (missing parts from reference TRBV19 and TRBJ1-2): DGGITQSPKYLFRKEGQNVTLSCEQNLNHDAMYWYRQDPGQGLRLIYYSQIVNDFQKGDIAEGYSVSREKKESFPLTVTSAQKNPTAFYLCASSIPGSYGYTFGSGTRLTVV.

The rearrangement joins TRBV23-1 to TRBJ2-6; 9 positions agree with TRBD1. TRBV23-1 is recorded as an ORF, its role being uncertain. The CDR3 runs to 21 residues. The J segment lost 0 bases and the V segment lost 4 bases, leaving 16 bases of the junction unmatched. CDR3 amino acids: CASSLQTGDRVPFSGANVLTF. DNA of the CDR3: TGCGCCAGCAGTCTACAGACTGGGGACAGGGTTCCCTTCTCTGGGGCCAACGTCCTGACTTTC.

This sequence joins TRBV6-5 and TRBJ1-3; 7 bases map to TRBD1. CDR3 length equals 15 residues. Germline-derived CDR1 and CDR2 are MNHEY and SVGAGI. J lost 4 bases, V lost 5 bases, and 8 bases had no gene match. CDR3 DNA sequence: TGTGCCAGCAGTGCTAACAGGGGAGGAGGAAACACCATATATTTT. It specifies CASSANRGGGNTIYF.

This chain links TRBV7-9 with TRBJ1-2, with a possible D match to TRBD1 (6 bases). Germline V lookup: CDR1 SEHNR, CDR2 FQNEAQ (reference sequence). Trimming shortened V by 5 bases and J by 7 bases, and 23 bases separated the two germline ends. The CDR3 has 16 residues. In nucleotides, the CDR3 is TGTGCCAGCAGCCCCCCGGCCAGGGGAACCTTTAGTGGCTACACCTTC. Protein: CASSPPARGTFSGYTF.

This sequence joins TRBV5-1 and TRBJ1-3; maybe TRBD1 (6 bases). This CDR3 is 15 amino acids long. Trimming left V 4 bases short and J 4 bases short, with 15 bases between. Germline V gene sequence: CDR1 SGHRS, CDR2 YFSETQ. CDR3 in DNA: TGCGCCAGCAGCCGAAGCAGGGGAACAGGAAACACCATATATTTT. Amino acid sequence: CASSRSRGTGNTIYF.

The rearrangement uses TRBV18 and TRBJ2-6; D not resolved. CDR3 size: 19 residues. V lost 6 bases and J 0 bases, leaving 21 bases between the germline ends. Germline V gene data show CDR1 as KGHSH and CDR2 as LQKENI. The CDR3 coding sequence is TGTGCCAGCTCCCCGATAGTGGCCAGTCCGACCTCTGGGGCCAACGTCCTGACTTTC. Protein product: CASSPIVASPTSGANVLTF.

The genes are TRBV19 and TRBJ2-7; 8 bases match TRBD1. This CDR3 region has 15 residues. V was pared by 5 bases and J by 3 bases, with 9 bases of the junction left unmatched. Germline V CDR1 and CDR2: LNHDA, SQIVND (reference sequence). CDR3 in DNA: TGTGCCAGTAGTTTCGGACAGGGTCGCGGCTACGAGCAGTACTTC. Protein product: CASSFGQGRGYEQYF.

This chain connects TRBV27 to TRBJ1-5; D is undetermined. In germline, CDR1 is MNHEY, CDR2 SMNVEV (reference sequence). Trimming removed 2 bases at V and 8 bases at J, with 13 bases between. The length of the CDR3 is 14 residues. The CDR3 loop is CASSLRSLDKPQHF. As DNA, the CDR3 is TGTGCCAGCAGTTTAAGATCATTGGATAAGCCCCAGCATTTT.

CDR3 protein: CASSAAYEQYF. CDR3 nucleotide sequence: TGTGCCAGCAGTGCCGCCTACGAGCAGTACTTC. V and J are TRBV2 and TRBJ2-7, with no clear D. V lost 4 bases, J lost 2 bases, and 3 bases lay in between. The CDR3 runs to 11 residues. Germline loops: CDR1 SNHLY, CDR2 FYNNEI.

The chain is built from TRBV6-1 and TRBJ1-1; D gene unclear. Germline V lookup: CDR1 MNHNS, CDR2 SASEGT. The CDR3 sequence is 15 residues long. Trimming shortened V by 6 bases and J by 1 base, and 15 bases separated the two germline ends. The CDR3, as DNA: TGTGCCAGCAGCCATAGGTGGGGAGGGAACACTGAAGCTTTCTTT. Its protein product is CASSHRWGGNTEAFF.